Sequencing of this TCR beta chain was carried out in a study of blood T cell repertoires in COVID-19. There are 18 residues in the CDR3. Germline V gene data show CDR1 as SGHNT and CDR2 as YENEEA. Losses at the gene ends were 5 bases for V and 5 bases for J; bases not matched to a gene: 17. The assay was immunoSEQ multiplex PCR, and TCRdb's table has in-frame clones only and misses some. The repertoire holds more than 85,000 clones, with around 90% as singletons. The chain joins TRBV11-3 to TRBJ2-7; 11 bases align to TRBD2. The sample was peripheral blood. This receptor was taken from a man between 70 and 80 years old with acute or convalescent COVID-19. This chain's CDR3 is CASSPSWDASGRFDEQYF. DNA of the CDR3: TGTGCCAGCAGCCCCTCGTGGGACGCTAGCGGGAGGTTCGACGAGCAGTACTTC.